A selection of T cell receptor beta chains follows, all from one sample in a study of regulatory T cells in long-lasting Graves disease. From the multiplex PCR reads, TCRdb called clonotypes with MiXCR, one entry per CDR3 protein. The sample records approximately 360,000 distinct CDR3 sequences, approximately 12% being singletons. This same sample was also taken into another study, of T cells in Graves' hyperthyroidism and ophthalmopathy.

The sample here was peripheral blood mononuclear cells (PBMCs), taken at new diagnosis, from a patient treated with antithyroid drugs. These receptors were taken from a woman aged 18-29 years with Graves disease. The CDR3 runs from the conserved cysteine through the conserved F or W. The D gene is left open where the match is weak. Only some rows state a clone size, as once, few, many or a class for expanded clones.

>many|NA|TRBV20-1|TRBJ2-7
CSARDDITEYSYEQYF
TGCAGTGCTAGAGATGACATAACAGAATACTCCTACGAGCAGTACTTC
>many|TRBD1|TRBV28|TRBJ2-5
CASSPGTGIQETQYF
TGTGCCAGCAGCCCAGGGACAGGGATTCAAGAGACCCAGTACTTC
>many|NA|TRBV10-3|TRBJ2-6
CAISEGLSGANVLTF
TGTGCCATCAGTGAGGGACTCTCTGGGGCCAACGTCCTGACTTTC
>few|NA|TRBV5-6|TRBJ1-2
CASSLGAPYGYTF
TGTGCCAGCAGCTTGGGGGCTCCCTATGGCTACACCTTC
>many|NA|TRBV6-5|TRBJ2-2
CASSYQVTVGELFF
TGTGCCAGCAGTTACCAAGTAACTGTGGGGGAGCTGTTTTTT
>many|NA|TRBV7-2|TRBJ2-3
CASSLIRQVADTQYF
TGTGCCAGCAGCTTAATTCGACAAGTAGCAGATACGCAGTATTTT
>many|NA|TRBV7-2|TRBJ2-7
CASSFTAGSYEQYF
TGTGCCAGCAGCTTTACGGCGGGCTCCTACGAGCAGTACTTC
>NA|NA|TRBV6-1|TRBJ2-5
CASRRETQYF
TGTGCCAGTAGACGGGAGACCCAGTACTTC
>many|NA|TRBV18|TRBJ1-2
CASSPPDRLGYTF
TGTGCCAGCTCACCCCCCGACAGGTTGGGCTACACCTTC
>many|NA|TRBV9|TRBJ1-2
CASSTARTEYYGYTF
TGTGCCAGCAGCACGGCACGGACAGAATACTATGGCTACACCTTC
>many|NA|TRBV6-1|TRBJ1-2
CASRTGASGYTF
TGTGCCAGCAGAACAGGAGCGAGTGGCTACACCTTC
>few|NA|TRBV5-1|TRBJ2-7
CASSLGLGGPTYEQYF
TGCGCCAGCAGCTTGGGTTTGGGGGGGCCGACCTACGAGCAGTACTTC
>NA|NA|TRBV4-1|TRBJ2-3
CASSHPRASPNTDTQYF
TGCGCCAGCAGCCATCCCCGGGCTAGCCCCAACACAGATACGCAGTATTTT
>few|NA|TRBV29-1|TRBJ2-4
CSVVGILQGIQYF
TGCAGCGTTGTGGGGATCCTACAGGGCATTCAGTACTTC
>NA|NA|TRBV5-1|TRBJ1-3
CASSVTGISGNTIYF
TGCGCCAGCAGCGTCACAGGGATCTCTGGAAACACCATATATTTT
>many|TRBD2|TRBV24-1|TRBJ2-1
CATSDSREGGQFF
TGTGCCACCAGTGATTCCCGGGAGGGGGGGCAGTTCTTC
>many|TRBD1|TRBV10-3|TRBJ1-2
CAISDQDRGGYGYTF
TGTGCCATCAGTGATCAAGACAGGGGGGGTTATGGCTACACCTTC
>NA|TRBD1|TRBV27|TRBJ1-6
CASSSQDRTYSPLHF
TGTGCCAGCAGTTCTCAGGACAGGACTTATTCACCCCTCCACTTT
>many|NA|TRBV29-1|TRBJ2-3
CSVRGRFTDTQYF
TGCAGCGTGAGGGGGAGATTCACAGATACGCAGTATTTT
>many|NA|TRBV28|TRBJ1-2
CASSTTLGGYGYTF
TGTGCCAGCAGTACTACCCTCGGAGGCTATGGCTACACCTTC
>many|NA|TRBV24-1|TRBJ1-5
CATSDSEGNQPQHF
TGTGCCACCAGTGATTCTGAGGGGAATCAGCCCCAGCATTTT
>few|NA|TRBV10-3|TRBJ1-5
CAISESKGRNQPQHF
TGTGCCATCAGTGAGTCAAAAGGGAGGAATCAGCCCCAGCATTTT
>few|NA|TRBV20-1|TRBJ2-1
CSAPARVAEQFF
TGCAGTGCTCCCGCGCGTGTTGCAGAGCAGTTCTTC
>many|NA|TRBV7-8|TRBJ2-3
CASSQAFDSGTDTQYF
TGCGCCAGCAGCCAAGCCTTCGACAGTGGCACAGATACGCAGTATTTT
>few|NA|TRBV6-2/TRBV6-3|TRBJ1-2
CASSSQVLVNYGYTF
TGTGCCAGCAGTTCACAGGTCCTGGTAAACTATGGCTACACCTTC
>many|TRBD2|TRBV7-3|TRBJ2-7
CASSASERLAFEQYF
TGTGCCAGCAGCGCCTCCGAGCGACTAGCTTTCGAGCAGTACTTC
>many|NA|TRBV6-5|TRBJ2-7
CASSYSRTATYEQYF
TGTGCCAGCAGTTACTCCAGGACGGCGACCTACGAGCAGTACTTC
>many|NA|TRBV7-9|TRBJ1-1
CASSLGVPNTEAFF
TGTGCCAGCAGCTTAGGGGTCCCGAACACTGAAGCTTTCTTT
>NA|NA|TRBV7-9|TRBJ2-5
CASSLVSGLQETQYF
TGTGCCAGCAGCTTAGTCAGCGGCTTACAAGAGACCCAGTACTTC
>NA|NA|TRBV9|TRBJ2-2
CASSVESRRGYTGELFF
TGTGCCAGCAGCGTAGAATCCAGGAGGGGTTATACCGGGGAGCTGTTTTTT
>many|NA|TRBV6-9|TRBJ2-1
CASSYYPRGEHEQFF
TGTGCCAGCAGTTACTATCCCCGGGGAGAGCATGAGCAGTTCTTC
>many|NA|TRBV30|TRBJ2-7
CAWSIQGYEQYF
TGTGCCTGGAGTATACAGGGCTACGAGCAGTACTTC